Listed here are 18 T cell receptor beta chains from one sample, sequenced in a study of blood T cells in healthy people across ages. A J-beta primer mix and a sample-barcoded 5' primer were used in a second PCR of roughly 6 to 11 cycles. TCRdb re-analysed the 5' RACE reads in MiXCR, keeping a single row per CDR3 protein. The table includes 750,000 to 850,000 distinct CDR3 sequences, 20% to 25% detected once. The data were also submitted as part of a second study, on T cells of mothers and their children.

The sequenced sample consisted of blood. These receptors were obtained from a boy aged 5-17 years in good health.

V is TRBV3-1 and J is TRBJ1-5; D is unclear. Per germline, CDR1 LGHDT and CDR2 YNNKEL (reference sequence). Trimming cost V 2 bases and J 9 bases, with 11 bases left between them. This CDR3 has 13 residues. The CDR3: CASSQLAAGPQHF. CDR3 nucleotides: TGTGCCAGCAGCCAACTGGCGGCGGGGCCCCAGCATTTT.

This clonotype occurred a few times. The CDR3 DNA reads TGTGCCAGCAGTTTGGTCGCCACACGCTATTCACCCCTCCACTTT. Protein product: CASSLVATRYSPLHF. The chain combines TRBV6-5 with TRBJ1-6; unclear D gene. CDR1 and CDR2 from the germline V gene are MNHEY and SVGAGI. V was trimmed by 4 bases and J by 8 bases, leaving 15 bases between them. The CDR3 length is 15 residues.

Only a few counts were recorded for this clonotype. This chain connects TRBV6-1 to TRBJ2-3, with 7 bases that match TRBD2. The CDR3 length is 16 residues. V gave up 8 bases and J gave up 5 bases; unmatched junction bases: 16. Germline loops: CDR1 MNHNS, CDR2 SASEGT. CDR3 region: CASGAEAFWGGDTQYF. CDR3 nucleotide sequence: TGTGCCAGCGGGGCGGAGGCGTTCTGGGGGGGAGATACGCAGTATTTT.

The chain employs TRBV7-9 and TRBJ2-7; the match to TRBD1 covers 7 bases. This CDR3 is 16 amino acids long. CDR1 SEHNR and CDR2 FQNEAQ come from the germline V gene (reference sequence). Trimming took 4 bases from V and 2 from J; bases not matched to a gene: 11. The CDR3 bases are TGTGCCAGCAGCTCGGAGCAAAACAGGGGAGCCTACGAGCAGTACTTC. This sequence encodes CASSSEQNRGAYEQYF.

This clonotype was detected only a few times. The chain is built from TRBV6-1 and TRBJ1-3; D is undetermined. Germline V lookup: CDR1 MNHNS, CDR2 SASEGT. There are 14 residues in the CDR3. Trimming pared 5 bases from V and 2 bases from J, leaving 10 bases between. CDR3 bases: TGTGCCAGCAGTTACGACGGGGCTGGAAACACCATATATTTT. Its protein is CASSYDGAGNTIYF.

The genes are TRBV29-1 and TRBJ2-1; a weak D match, TRBD2 (5 bases). The V end was cut by 3 bases, the J end by 4 bases, with 13 bases between. The CDR3 consists of 14 residues. Germline V gene sequence: CDR1 SQVTM, CDR2 ANQGSEA. CDR3 amino acids: CSVESADKYNEQFF. CDR3 in DNA: TGCAGCGTTGAGTCAGCGGATAAATACAATGAGCAGTTCTTC.

This clonotype turned up a few times. Mismatch with germline at one junction end may stem from a read error. This rearrangement joins TRBV7-2 to TRBJ2-1; D may be TRBD2 (6 bases). The CDR3 has 17 residues. CDR1 SGHTA and CDR2 FQGNSA come from the germline V gene. The CDR3 region is CASSLPGDGASHNEQFF. DNA of the CDR3: TGTGCCAGCAGCTTACCGGGGGACGGGGCCTCCCACAATGAGCAGTTCTTC.

In its sample, this clonotype was seen a few times. The V and J genes are TRBV4-3 and TRBJ1-6, with 9 nucleotides matching TRBD1. Germline values: CDR1 LGHNA, CDR2 YSLEER. Trimming removed 0 bases from V and 4 bases from J; junction bases left unmatched: 7. The CDR3 consists of 18 residues. The CDR3, as DNA: TGCGCCAGCAGCCAAGATTTAGCGACAGGGGGGTATAATTCACCCCTCCACTTT. This gives the protein CASSQDLATGGYNSPLHF.

This clonotype was counted only a few times. V is TRBV5-1 and J is TRBJ2-7; 9 nucleotides line up with TRBD1. After removal of 0 bases from V and 3 bases from J, the junction contained 4 bases not matched to a gene. The V gene's germline CDR1 is SGHRS and CDR2 YFSETQ. The CDR3 loop spans 15 amino acids. The CDR3 region is CASSLGTGEDYEQYF. In DNA form, the CDR3 reads TGCGCCAGCAGCTTGGGGACAGGGGAGGACTACGAGCAGTACTTC.

The sample holds a few counts of this clonotype. This chain connects TRBV6-5 to TRBJ2-3; no clear D. This CDR3 comprises 14 residues. Trimming left V 4 bases short and J 4 bases short, with 12 bases between. Germline CDR1 reads MNHEY; CDR2 reads SVGAGI. The CDR3: CASSWSRSSDTQYF. The DNA of the CDR3 is TGTGCCAGCAGTTGGAGTAGATCATCAGATACGCAGTATTTT.

This clonotype has just a few counts. The chain joins TRBV5-1 to TRBJ2-5, with D uncertain. Germline values: CDR1 SGHRS, CDR2 YFSETQ. The CDR3 is 15 amino acids. V shed 0 bases and J shed 6 bases, with 15 bases lying between them. In DNA, the CDR3 is TGCGCCAGCAGCTTGGCCTCTGGGCACGAAAAGACCCAGTACTTC. As protein: CASSLASGHEKTQYF.

This clonotype was detected a few times. This chain joins TRBV7-9 and TRBJ1-4, with D possibly being TRBD1 (6 bases). The CDR3 consists of 14 residues. From germline, CDR1 is SEHNR and CDR2 FQNEAQ (reference sequence). Trimming cost V 5 bases and J 8 bases, with 15 bases left between them. The CDR3 DNA sequence: TGTGCCAGCAGCGTCAGGGGAGAATTCGAAAAACTGTTTTTT. Its protein is CASSVRGEFEKLFF.

This clonotype was counted only a few times. The gene calls are TRBV6-2 or TRBV6-3 and TRBJ2-3, with D tentatively TRBD1 or TRBD2 (6 bases each). The ends were cut back, 2 bases at V and 8 bases at J, with 17 bases in the middle. Germline values: CDR1 MNHEY, CDR2 SVGEGT. The CDR3 is made up of 15 amino acids. The CDR3 reads CASSYRDVEGVTQYF. The CDR3 coding sequence is TGTGCCAGCAGTTACAGAGATGTGGAGGGGGTTACGCAGTATTTT.

The V call is TRBV2, the J call TRBJ2-5; TRBD1 is a possible D gene (5 bases). TRBJ2-1 explains the end of the DNA better; the J call may be wrong. CDR1 and CDR2 from the germline V gene are SNHLY and FYNNEI. The CDR3 covers 16 residues. CDR3 sequence reads: CASSLSRGRVVNEQFF. The CDR3 nucleotides are TGTGCCAGCAGTCTAAGCAGAGGCAGGGTGGTCAATGAGCAGTTCTTC.

This clonotype has just a few counts. The chain uses TRBV29-1 and TRBJ1-1, with no clear D. V lost 3 bases, J lost 5 bases, and 10 bases lay in between. The V gene's germline CDR1 is SQVTM and CDR2 ANQGSEA. The CDR3 totals 12 residues. The CDR3, as DNA: TGCAGCGTTGATGAGCGGGGTACTGAAGCTTTCTTT. Amino acids: CSVDERGTEAFF.

The chain carries TRBV28 and TRBJ2-7; 7 bases are a match to TRBD1. The CDR3 covers 15 residues. The junction had 5 bases not matched to a gene; V was cut back by 1 base and J by 2 bases. CDR1 and CDR2 from the germline V gene are MDHEN and SYDVKM. The CDR3 sequence: CASSLSTGSPYEQYF. In DNA form, the CDR3 reads TGTGCCAGCAGTTTATCGACAGGGAGCCCCTACGAGCAGTACTTC.

The chain has TRBV9 and TRBJ2-5, with a tentative D call TRBD2 (6 bases). The end of the DNA fits TRBJ2-7 better, so the J call may be wrong. CDR1 SGDLS and CDR2 YYNGEE come from the germline V gene. The CDR3 runs 14 residues. In DNA, the CDR3 is TGTGCCAGCAGCGAGACCGGGACTCCCTACGAGCAGTACTTC. Protein product: CASSETGTPYEQYF.

The V call is TRBV7-8, the J call TRBJ1-2, with TRBD1 matching over 7 bases. The V gene's germline CDR1 is SGHVS and CDR2 FQNEAQ. The CDR3 has 13 residues. V shed 6 bases, J shed 6 bases, and the junction held 7 bases outside the gene matches. CDR3 sequence: CASRSGQSNGYTF. CDR3 DNA sequence: TGTGCCAGCAGATCGGGACAGTCAAATGGCTACACCTTC.